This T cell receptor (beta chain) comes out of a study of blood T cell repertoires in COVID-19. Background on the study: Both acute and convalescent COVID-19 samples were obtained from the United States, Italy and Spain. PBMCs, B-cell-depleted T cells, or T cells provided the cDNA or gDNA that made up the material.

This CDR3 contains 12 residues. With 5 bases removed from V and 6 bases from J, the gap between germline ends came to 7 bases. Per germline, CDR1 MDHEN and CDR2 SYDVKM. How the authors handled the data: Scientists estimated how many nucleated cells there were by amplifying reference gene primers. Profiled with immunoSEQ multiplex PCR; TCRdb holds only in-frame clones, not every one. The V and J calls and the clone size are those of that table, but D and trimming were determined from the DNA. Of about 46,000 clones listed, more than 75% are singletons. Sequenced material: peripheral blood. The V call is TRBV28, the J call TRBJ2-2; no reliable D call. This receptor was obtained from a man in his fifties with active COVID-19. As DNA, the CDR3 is TGTGCCAGCAGTCCAATTGCCGGGGAGCTGTTTTTT. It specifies CASSPIAGELFF.